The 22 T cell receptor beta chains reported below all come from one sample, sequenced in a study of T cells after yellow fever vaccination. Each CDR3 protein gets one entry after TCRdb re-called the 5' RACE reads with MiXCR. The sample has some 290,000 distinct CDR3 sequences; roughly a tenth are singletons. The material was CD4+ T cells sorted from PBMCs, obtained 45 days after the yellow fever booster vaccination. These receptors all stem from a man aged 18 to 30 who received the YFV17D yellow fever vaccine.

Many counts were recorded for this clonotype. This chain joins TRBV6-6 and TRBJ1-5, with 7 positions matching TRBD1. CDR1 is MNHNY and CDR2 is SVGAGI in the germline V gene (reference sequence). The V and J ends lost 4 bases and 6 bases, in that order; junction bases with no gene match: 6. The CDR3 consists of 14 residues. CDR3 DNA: TGTGCCAGCAGTTTCTGGGACAGCGCTCAGCCCCAGCATTTT. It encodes CASSFWDSAQPQHF.

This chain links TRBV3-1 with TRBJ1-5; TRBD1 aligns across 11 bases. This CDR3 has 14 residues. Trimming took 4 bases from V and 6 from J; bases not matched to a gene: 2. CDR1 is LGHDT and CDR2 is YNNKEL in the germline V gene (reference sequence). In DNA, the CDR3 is TGTGCCAGCAGCCGTGGGACAGGGGGTCAGCCCCAGCATTTT. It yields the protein CASSRGTGGQPQHF. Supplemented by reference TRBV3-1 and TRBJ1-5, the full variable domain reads DTAVSQTPKYLVTQMGNDKSIKCEQNLGHDTMYWYKQDSKKFLKIMFSYNNKELIINETVPNRFSPKSPDKAHLNLHINSLELGDSAVYFCASSRGTGGQPQHFGDGTRLSIL.

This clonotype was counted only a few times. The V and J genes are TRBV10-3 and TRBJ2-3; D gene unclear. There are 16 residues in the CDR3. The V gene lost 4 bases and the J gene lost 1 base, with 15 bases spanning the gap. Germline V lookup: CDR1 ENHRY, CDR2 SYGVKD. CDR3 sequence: CAISAHGGRGTDTQYF. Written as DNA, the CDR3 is TGTGCCATCAGTGCCCATGGCGGTCGGGGCACAGATACGCAGTATTTT.

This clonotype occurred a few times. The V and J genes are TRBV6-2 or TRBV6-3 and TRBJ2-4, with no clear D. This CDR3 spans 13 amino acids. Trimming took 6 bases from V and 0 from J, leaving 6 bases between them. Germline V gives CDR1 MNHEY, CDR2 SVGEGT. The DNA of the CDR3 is TGTGCCAGCAGGAGTCTAGCCAAAAACATTCAGTACTTC. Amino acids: CASRSLAKNIQYF.

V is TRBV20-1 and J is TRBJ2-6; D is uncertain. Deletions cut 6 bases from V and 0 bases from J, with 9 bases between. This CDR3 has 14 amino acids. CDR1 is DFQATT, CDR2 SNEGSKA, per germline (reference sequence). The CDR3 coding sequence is TGCAGTGCAATCGCCGGCTCTGGGGCCAACGTCCTGACTTTC. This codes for CSAIAGSGANVLTF.

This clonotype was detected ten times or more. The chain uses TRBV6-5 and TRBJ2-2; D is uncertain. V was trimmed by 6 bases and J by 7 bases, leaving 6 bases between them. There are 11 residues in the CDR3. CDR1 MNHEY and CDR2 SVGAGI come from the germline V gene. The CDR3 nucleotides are TGTGCCAGCAGGGGGTACGGGGAGCTGTTTTTT. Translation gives CASRGYGELFF.

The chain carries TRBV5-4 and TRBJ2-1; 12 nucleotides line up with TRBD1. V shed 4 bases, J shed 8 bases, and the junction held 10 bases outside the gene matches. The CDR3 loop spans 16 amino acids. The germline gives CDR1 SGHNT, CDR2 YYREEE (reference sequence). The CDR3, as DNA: TGTGCCAGCAGCGTTCCGGGACAGGGGGCACAGTATGAGCAGTTCTTC. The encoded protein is CASSVPGQGAQYEQFF.

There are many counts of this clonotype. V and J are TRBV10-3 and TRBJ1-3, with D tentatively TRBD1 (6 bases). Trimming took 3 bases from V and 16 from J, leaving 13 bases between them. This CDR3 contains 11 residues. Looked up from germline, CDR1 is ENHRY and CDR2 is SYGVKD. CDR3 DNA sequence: TGTGCCATCAGTGAAGGACAGCCCCCGTATTTT. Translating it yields CAISEGQPPYF.

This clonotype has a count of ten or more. The CDR3 region has the DNA TGTGCCAGCAGCTTGGGAGCGGGGAGCTCCTACGAGCAGTACGTC. This translates into CASSLGAGSSYEQYV. The chain employs TRBV7-2 and TRBJ2-7; the match to TRBD2 covers 7 bases. The germline gives CDR1 SGHTA, CDR2 FQGNSA. The V and J ends lost 3 bases and 0 bases, in that order; junction bases with no gene match: 5. The CDR3 has 15 residues.

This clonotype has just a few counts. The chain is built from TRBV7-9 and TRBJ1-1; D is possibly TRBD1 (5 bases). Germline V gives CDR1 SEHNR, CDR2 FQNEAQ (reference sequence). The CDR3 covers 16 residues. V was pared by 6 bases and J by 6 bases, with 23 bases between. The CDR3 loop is CASSPGLDGSWAEAFF. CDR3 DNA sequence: TGTGCCAGCAGTCCAGGGCTGGACGGATCGTGGGCTGAAGCTTTCTTT.

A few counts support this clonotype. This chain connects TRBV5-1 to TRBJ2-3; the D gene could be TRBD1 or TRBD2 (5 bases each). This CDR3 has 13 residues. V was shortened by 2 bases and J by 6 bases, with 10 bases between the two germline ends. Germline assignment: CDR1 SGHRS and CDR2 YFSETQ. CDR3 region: CASSFGTRDTQYF. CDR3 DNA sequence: TGCGCCAGCAGCTTCGGGACGCGGGATACGCAGTATTTT.

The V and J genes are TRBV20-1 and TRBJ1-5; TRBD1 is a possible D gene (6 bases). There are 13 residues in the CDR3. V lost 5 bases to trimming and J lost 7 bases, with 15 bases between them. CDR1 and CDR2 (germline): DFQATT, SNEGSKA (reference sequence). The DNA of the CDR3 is TGCAGTGCTCCCGTACAGGGTCCGCAGCCCCAGCATTTT. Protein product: CSAPVQGPQPQHF.

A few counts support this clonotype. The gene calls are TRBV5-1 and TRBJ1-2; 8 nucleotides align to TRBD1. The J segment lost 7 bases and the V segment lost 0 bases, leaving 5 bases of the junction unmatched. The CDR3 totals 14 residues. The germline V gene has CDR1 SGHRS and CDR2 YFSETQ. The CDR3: CASSLGQGASGYTF. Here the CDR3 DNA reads TGCGCCAGCAGCTTGGGTCAGGGGGCTAGTGGCTACACCTTC. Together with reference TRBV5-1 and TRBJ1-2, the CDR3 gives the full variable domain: KAGVTQTPRYLIKTRGQQVTLSCSPISGHRSVSWYQQTPGQGLQFLFEYFSETQRNKGNFPGRFSGRQFSNSRSEMNVSTLELGDSALYLCASSLGQGASGYTFGSGTRLTVV.

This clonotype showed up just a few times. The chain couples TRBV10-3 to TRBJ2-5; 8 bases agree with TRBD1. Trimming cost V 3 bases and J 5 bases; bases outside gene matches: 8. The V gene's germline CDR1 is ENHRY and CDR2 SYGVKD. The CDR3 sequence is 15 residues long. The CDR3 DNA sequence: TGTGCCATCAGTGACGGGACAGGACCACTCGAGACCCAGTACTTC. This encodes CAISDGTGPLETQYF.

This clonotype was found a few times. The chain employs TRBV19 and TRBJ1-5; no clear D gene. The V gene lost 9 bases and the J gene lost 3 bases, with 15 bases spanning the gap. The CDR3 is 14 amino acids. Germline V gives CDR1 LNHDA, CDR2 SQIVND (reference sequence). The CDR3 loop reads CASKIRRSNQPQHF. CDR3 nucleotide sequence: TGTGCCAGCAAGATCCGGCGTTCCAATCAGCCCCAGCATTTT.

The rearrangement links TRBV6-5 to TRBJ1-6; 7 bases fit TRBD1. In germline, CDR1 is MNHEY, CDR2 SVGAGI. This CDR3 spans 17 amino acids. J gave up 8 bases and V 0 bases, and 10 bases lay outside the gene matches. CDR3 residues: CASSYSKGGRGDSPLHF. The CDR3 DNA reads TGTGCCAGCAGTTACTCGAAGGGGGGCAGGGGGGATTCACCCCTCCACTTT.

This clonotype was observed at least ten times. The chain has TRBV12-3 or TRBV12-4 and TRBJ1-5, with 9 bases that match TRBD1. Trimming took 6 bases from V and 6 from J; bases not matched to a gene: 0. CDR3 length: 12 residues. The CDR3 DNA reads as TGTGCCAGCAGGACAGGGGGTCAGCCCCAGCATTTT. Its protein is CASRTGGQPQHF.

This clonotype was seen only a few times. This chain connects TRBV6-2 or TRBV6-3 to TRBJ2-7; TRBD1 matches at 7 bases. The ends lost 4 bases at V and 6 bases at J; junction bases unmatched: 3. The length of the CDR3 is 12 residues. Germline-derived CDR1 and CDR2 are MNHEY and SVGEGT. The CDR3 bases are TGTGCCAGCAGTTCGACAGGGATCGAGCAGTACTTC. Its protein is CASSSTGIEQYF.

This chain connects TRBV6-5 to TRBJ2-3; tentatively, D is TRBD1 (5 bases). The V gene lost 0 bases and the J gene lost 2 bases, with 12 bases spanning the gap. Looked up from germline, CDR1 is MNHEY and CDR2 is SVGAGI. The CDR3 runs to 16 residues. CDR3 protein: CASSYSGQGHTDTQYF. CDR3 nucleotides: TGTGCCAGCAGTTACTCGGGGCAGGGCCACACAGATACGCAGTATTTT.

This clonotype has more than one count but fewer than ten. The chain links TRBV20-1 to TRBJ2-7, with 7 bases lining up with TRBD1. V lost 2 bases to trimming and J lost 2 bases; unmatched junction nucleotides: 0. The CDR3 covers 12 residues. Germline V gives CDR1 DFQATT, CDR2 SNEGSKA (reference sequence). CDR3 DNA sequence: TGCAGTGCTAGACAGGGGGCCTACGAGCAGTACTTC. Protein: CSARQGAYEQYF.

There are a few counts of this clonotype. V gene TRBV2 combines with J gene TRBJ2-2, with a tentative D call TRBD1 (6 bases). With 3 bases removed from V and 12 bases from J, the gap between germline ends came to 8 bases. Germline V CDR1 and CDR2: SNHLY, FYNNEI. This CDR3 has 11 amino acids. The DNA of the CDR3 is TGTGCCAGCAGTGACCGGGACAAGCTGTTTTTT. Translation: CASSDRDKLFF.

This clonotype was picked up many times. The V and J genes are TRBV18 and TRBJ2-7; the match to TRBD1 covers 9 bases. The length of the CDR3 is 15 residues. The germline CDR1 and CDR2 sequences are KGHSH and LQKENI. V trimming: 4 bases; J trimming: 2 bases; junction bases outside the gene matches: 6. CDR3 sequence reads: CASSHRGQGTYEQYV. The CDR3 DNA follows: TGTGCCAGCTCACACAGGGGGCAAGGGACCTACGAGCAGTACGTC.